The 30 T cell receptor beta chains below all came from one sample that was sequenced in a study of sequential checkpoint blockade in melanoma. Treatment meaning: randomized to nivolumab then ipilimumab (arm A) or the reverse (arm B). The table came from immunoSEQ multiplex PCR; TCRdb's copy has only in-frame clones and leaves some out. The sample carries 14,000 or so clones, 77% recorded once. Material: CD8+ T cells sorted from blood (inferred from file names), obtained from a patient given nivolumab and ipilimumab in sequence. Receptors were obtained from a human donor with melanoma.

V gene TRBV6-1 combines with J gene TRBJ1-1; no firm D call. The V and J ends lost 2 bases and 1 base respectively, with 8 bases between them. This CDR3 comprises 14 residues. Germline values: CDR1 MNHNS, CDR2 SASEGT. The chain's CDR3 is CASSESGGNTEAFF. CDR3 in DNA: TGTGCCAGCAGTGAATCTGGCGGGAACACTGAAGCTTTCTTT.

The rearrangement uses TRBV5-6 and TRBJ1-5; possibly TRBD1 for D (5 bases). V was trimmed by 5 bases and J by 6 bases, leaving 15 bases between them. Germline V lookup: CDR1 SGHDT, CDR2 YYEEEE. The CDR3 consists of 14 residues. For the CDR3, the DNA is TGTGCCAGCAGTCTGCAAGGGGTTGGTCAGCCCCAGCATTTT. This codes for CASSLQGVGQPQHF.

This chain's CDR3 is CASSRGGTYEQYF. As DNA, the CDR3 is TGTGCCAGCAGCCGTGGAGGGACCTACGAGCAGTACTTC. The V call is TRBV7-9, the J call TRBJ2-5; tentatively, D is TRBD2 (6 bases). The end of the DNA aligns better with TRBJ2-7, so the J call may be wrong. Germline V gene data show CDR1 as SEHNR and CDR2 as FQNEAQ (reference sequence). CDR3 size: 13 residues.

The rearrangement joins TRBV9 to TRBJ1-1, with 9 bases identical to TRBD1. With V trimmed by 1 base and J by 14 bases, 6 bases remained unmatched. The CDR3 consists of 12 residues. Germline CDR1 is SGDLS and CDR2 is YYNGEE. In DNA, the CDR3 is TGTGCCAGCAGCGTACCGACAGGGGGTATATTCTTT. The encoded protein is CASSVPTGGIFF. The whole variable domain, filled in from reference TRBV9 and TRBJ1-1, reads DSGVTQTPKHLITATGQRVTLRCSPRSGDLSVYWYQQSLDQGLQFLIQYYNGEERAKGNILERFSAQQFPDLHSELNLSSLELGDSALYFCASSVPTGGIFFGQGTRLTVV.

The chain links TRBV10-2 to TRBJ1-2; D gene unclear. V shed 0 bases and J shed 5 bases, with 7 bases lying between them. Germline CDR1 is WSHSY and CDR2 is SAAADI. CDR3 size: 13 residues. CDR3: CASSESNRYGYTF. CDR3 sequence (DNA): TGCGCCAGCAGTGAGTCGAATAGATATGGCTACACCTTC.

To note about this clone: One junction end disagrees with the germline gene, perhaps due to a read error. Other DNA sequences in the same sample also yield this CDR3. The chain carries TRBV10-3 and TRBJ2-7; unclear D gene. The CDR3 consists of 16 residues. Germline CDR1 reads ENHRY; CDR2 reads SYGVKD. The CDR3 DNA reads as TGTGCTATCAGTGATTTAGAACTCCCCAACTCCTACGAGCAGTACTTC. This codes for CAISDLELPNSYEQYF.

The count of this clone is one. The chain combines TRBV5-1 with TRBJ1-1; D remains ambiguous. Trimming removed 0 bases at V and 3 bases at J, with 9 bases between. The germline CDR1 and CDR2 sequences are SGHRS and YFSETQ. The CDR3 runs 14 residues. CDR3 amino acids: CASSLDQVYTEAFF. Here the CDR3 DNA reads TGCGCCAGCAGCTTGGACCAGGTTTACACTGAAGCTTTCTTT.

The rearrangement links TRBV19 to TRBJ1-2; no clear D gene. The V end was cut by 1 base, the J end by 4 bases, with 10 bases between. In germline, CDR1 is LNHDA, CDR2 SQIVND (reference sequence). The CDR3 totals 14 residues. CDR3 nucleotides: TGTGCCAGTAGTATAGGACGGGAAATCTATGGCTACACCTTC. Translating gives CASSIGREIYGYTF.

This clone has just a few counts. V gene TRBV11-2 combines with J gene TRBJ1-1; D is undetermined. Trimming cost V 5 bases and J 8 bases, with 18 bases left between them. Germline loops: CDR1 SGHAT, CDR2 FQNNGV. The length of the CDR3 is 14 residues. CDR3 protein: CASSPHIREWEAFF. The CDR3 DNA reads TGTGCCAGCAGCCCTCACATCCGGGAATGGGAAGCTTTCTTT.

The chain couples TRBV6-5 to TRBJ2-1; 10 positions match TRBD2. The CDR3 consists of 14 residues. CDR1 MNHEY and CDR2 SVGAGI come from the germline V gene. Trimming removed 2 bases from V and 9 bases from J; junction bases left unmatched: 4. The CDR3: CASSYSGGAGEQFF. CDR3 in DNA: TGTGCCAGCAGTTACAGCGGGGGGGCGGGTGAGCAGTTCTTC.

V and J are TRBV28 and TRBJ2-1; 12 bases agree with TRBD2. V dropped 11 bases and J dropped 7; count of bases not matched to a gene: 12. CDR1 and CDR2 from the germline V gene are MDHEN and SYDVKM. The length of the CDR3 is 15 residues. CDR3 sequence reads: CAVQRTSGTYNEQFF. CDR3 sequence (DNA): TGTGCCGTTCAACGGACTAGCGGGACTTATAATGAGCAGTTCTTC.

The V and J genes are TRBV5-4 and TRBJ2-7, with TRBD2 matching over 8 bases. With 0 bases clipped from V and 4 bases from J, the junction kept 6 bases outside the gene matches. Looked up from germline, CDR1 is SGHNT and CDR2 is YYREEE (reference sequence). This CDR3 is built from 15 residues. This CDR3 reads CASSLGAGGVYEQYF. In DNA, the CDR3 is TGTGCCAGCAGCTTGGGTGCGGGGGGTGTTTACGAGCAGTACTTC.

The V gene is TRBV27, the J gene TRBJ2-1, with TRBD1 matching 8 bases. This CDR3 has 15 residues. V gave up 2 bases and J gave up 3 bases; unmatched junction bases: 3. Germline CDR1 is MNHEY and CDR2 is SMNVEV (reference sequence). CDR3 DNA sequence: TGTGCCAGCAGTTTAATCACAGGGGGCTACAATGAGCAGTTCTTC. It translates to CASSLITGGYNEQFF.

The rearrangement links TRBV6-4 to TRBJ2-3; possibly TRBD2 for D (6 bases). With 7 bases removed from V and 4 bases from J, the gap between germline ends came to 12 bases. Germline lookup yields CDR1 MRHNA and CDR2 SNTAGT. This CDR3 contains 13 residues. CDR3 in DNA: TGTGCCAGCAAGGGGAGGTTCTCAGATACGCAGTATTTT. This sequence encodes CASKGRFSDTQYF.

The J gene is TRBJ2-5, the V gene TRBV28; 9 bases line up with TRBD1. The CDR3 is 16 amino acids. From germline, CDR1 is MDHEN and CDR2 SYDVKM. Trimming took 5 bases from V and 5 from J; bases not matched to a gene: 12. In DNA, the CDR3 is TGTGCCAGCAGTGTTTACAGGGGGCAGGCAAGGGAGACCCAGTACTTC. It yields the protein CASSVYRGQARETQYF.

This chain connects TRBV7-8 to TRBJ2-7, with a tentative D call TRBD1 (6 bases). Germline V gene sequence: CDR1 SGHVS, CDR2 FQNEAQ. The CDR3 consists of 15 residues. V was shortened by 3 bases and J by 3 bases, with 15 bases between the two germline ends. The CDR3 sequence is CASSFRGGPIYEQYF. In DNA form, the CDR3 reads TGTGCCAGCAGCTTCAGAGGGGGTCCCATCTACGAGCAGTACTTC.

This sequence joins TRBV4-1 and TRBJ2-5, with D tentatively TRBD1 (5 bases). This CDR3 has 13 amino acids. V shed 4 bases and J shed 1 base, with 7 bases lying between them. Germline lookup yields CDR1 MGHRA and CDR2 YSYEKL. CDR3: CASSLGAQETQYF. The CDR3 bases are TGCGCCAGCAGCCTTGGGGCCCAAGAGACCCAGTACTTC.

A single count supports this clone. The chain couples TRBV27 to TRBJ2-7, with 7 bases fitting TRBD1. Trimming cost V 4 bases and J 2 bases; bases outside gene matches: 2. CDR3 length: 13 residues. Germline V gene data show CDR1 as MNHEY and CDR2 as SMNVEV (reference sequence). CDR3 in DNA: TGTGCCAGCAGTTGGACAGGAGCCTACGAGCAGTACTTC. Its translation is CASSWTGAYEQYF.

The V call is TRBV5-1, the J call TRBJ2-1, with 7 bases fitting TRBD2. J was trimmed by 5 bases and V by 4 bases; bases with no gene match: 15. The CDR3 runs 17 residues. Germline values: CDR1 SGHRS, CDR2 YFSETQ. The CDR3: CASSPGGERARNNEQFF. Here the CDR3 DNA reads TGCGCCAGCAGCCCGGGGGGAGAGCGGGCGCGGAACAATGAGCAGTTCTTC.

The CDR3 region is CASSWGQGPYEQYF. CDR3 bases: TGTGCCAGCAGTTGGGGACAGGGCCCCTACGAGCAGTACTTC. The chain employs TRBV6-5 and TRBJ2-7; TRBD1 matches at 9 bases. V was clipped by 4 bases and J by 2 bases; unmatched bases: 3. Germline CDR1 is MNHEY and CDR2 is SVGAGI. The CDR3 extends over 14 amino acids.

The chain is built from TRBV6-1 and TRBJ2-3; 7 nucleotides line up with TRBD2. The germline gives CDR1 MNHNS, CDR2 SASEGT. V dropped 0 bases and J dropped 1; count of bases not matched to a gene: 4. The CDR3 is made up of 16 amino acids. CDR3: CASSEARLAGTDTQYF. CDR3 nucleotide sequence: TGTGCCAGCAGTGAAGCGCGACTAGCCGGCACAGATACGCAGTATTTT.

This clone has a handful of counts. This sequence joins TRBV15 and TRBJ2-2; 7 bases map to TRBD1. With V trimmed by 4 bases and J by 3 bases, 5 bases remained unmatched. The CDR3 contains 15 residues. Germline CDR1 reads LNHNV; CDR2 reads YYDKDF (reference sequence). The CDR3 here is CATSKTGSDTGELFF. The CDR3 region has the DNA TGTGCCACCAGCAAGACAGGGTCTGACACCGGGGAGCTGTTTTTT.

The chain carries TRBV6-1 and TRBJ2-1; no firm D call. Per germline, CDR1 MNHNS and CDR2 SASEGT. V was clipped by 2 bases and J by 4 bases, with 3 bases between them. The length of the CDR3 is 12 residues. The DNA for the CDR3 is TGTGCCAGCAGTGAATCTTACAATGAGCAGTTCTTC. This translates into CASSESYNEQFF.

On this clone itself: Germline and junction disagree at one end, which may indicate a read error. V gene TRBV7-9 combines with J gene TRBJ2-7, with 8 bases lining up with TRBD1. The germline gives CDR1 SEHNR, CDR2 FQNEAQ (reference sequence). The CDR3 runs 17 residues. The CDR3 DNA reads as TGTGCCAGCAGCGTAGCTGCAGGGGGCCGGAAAGACTACGAGCAGTACTTC. As protein: CASSVAAGGRKDYEQYF.

This clone has just a few counts. The chain uses TRBV25-1 and TRBJ2-3, with D unresolved. Germline-derived CDR1 and CDR2 are MGHDK and SYGVNS. Trimming took off 5 bases at V and 5 bases at J, with 14 bases between the two ends. The CDR3 loop spans 14 amino acids. The CDR3 spells CASSKSIVVDTQYF. The CDR3 DNA sequence: TGTGCCAGCAGTAAGAGCATCGTGGTAGATACGCAGTATTTT.

The chain couples TRBV10-1 to TRBJ2-7; D ambiguous. V was cut by 2 bases and J by 4 bases, with 6 bases left in between. CDR3 length equals 12 residues. Germline V gene lookup returns CDR1 WNHNN and CDR2 SYGVQD (reference sequence). CDR3 sequence: CASSEGLYEQYF. CDR3 DNA sequence: TGCGCCAGCAGTGAGGGTCTATACGAGCAGTACTTC.

The chain combines TRBV9 with TRBJ2-5; 9 nucleotides agree with TRBD2. This CDR3 contains 16 residues. Germline V gene sequence: CDR1 SGDLS, CDR2 YYNGEE. Trimming took 3 bases from V and 4 from J; bases not matched to a gene: 10. The CDR3 is CASSARGGGALETQYF. The CDR3, as DNA: TGTGCCAGCAGCGCGAGAGGCGGGGGGGCCTTAGAGACCCAGTACTTC.

V usage is TRBV7-9 and J usage is TRBJ2-1; 8 positions agree with TRBD2. There are 16 residues in the CDR3. The ends lost 4 bases at V and 7 bases at J; junction bases unmatched: 12. Germline assignment: CDR1 SEHNR and CDR2 FQNEAQ (reference sequence). The CDR3 bases are TGTGCCAGCAGCTATCCTCGATCGGCGGGGGGAAATGAGCAGTTCTTC. Amino acid sequence: CASSYPRSAGGNEQFF. The full variable domain, in which reference TRBV7-9 and TRBJ2-1 provide the parts outside the CDR3, is DTGVSQNPRHKITKRGQNVTFRCDPISEHNRLYWYRQTLGQGPEFLTYFQNEAQLEKSRLLSDRFSAERPKGSFSTLEIQRTEQGDSAMYLCASSYPRSAGGNEQFFGPGTRLTVL.

In its sample, this clone was seen once. The rearrangement joins TRBV4-1 to TRBJ2-1; 7 positions match TRBD1. The germline CDR1 and CDR2 sequences are MGHRA and YSYEKL. Trimming at V came to 0 bases and at J to 0 bases, leaving 5 bases not matched to a gene. The CDR3 consists of 17 residues. The CDR3 is CASSQEGGGSSYNEQFF. The CDR3 DNA reads as TGCGCCAGCAGCCAAGAAGGGGGCGGAAGCTCCTACAATGAGCAGTTCTTC.

V usage is TRBV7-9 and J usage is TRBJ1-2; TRBD1 might be the D (6 bases). The CDR3 has 14 amino acids. Germline assignment: CDR1 SEHNR and CDR2 FQNEAQ (reference sequence). Trimming took 1 base from V and 4 from J, leaving 10 bases between them. This CDR3 reads CASSLVGGAYGYTF. The CDR3 coding sequence is TGTGCCAGCAGCTTAGTAGGGGGAGCCTATGGCTACACCTTC.